The present TCR beta chain was sequenced within a study of long-term antiretroviral therapy in people with HIV. Background on the study: There is a gap of about a decade between the earliest samples and the later 2015 immediate-ART recommendation.

Whole-study findings and limits: HIV repertoires showed narrower CDR3 length ranges than controls.

Survey-level immunoSEQ v3.0 assays were run. 40,000-50,000 T-cell genomes per sample were the sequencing target. TCRdb's table, derived via immunoSEQ multiplex PCR, lists solely in-frame clones and lacks some. This table holds approximately 28,000 clones, about 84% found once. Note on this clone: The antigen is undetermined.

V was pared by 5 bases and J by 5 bases, with 7 bases of the junction left unmatched. The CDR3 runs to 15 residues. From germline, CDR1 is SEHNR and CDR2 FQNEAQ (reference sequence). The rearrangement links TRBV7-9 to TRBJ2-1, with 9 bases matching TRBD2. This TCR was sampled from a young man with HIV. The sequencing here drew on unsorted PBMCs, taken 0.8 years before starting antiretroviral therapy. The CDR3 DNA follows: TGTGCCAGCAGCGCCAGACTAGCGGAAAACAATGAGCAGTTCTTC. Translated: CASSARLAENNEQFF. Filled out from reference TRBV7-9 and TRBJ2-1, the complete variable domain reads DTGVSQNPRHKITKRGQNVTFRCDPISEHNRLYWYRQTLGQGPEFLTYFQNEAQLEKSRLLSDRFSAERPKGSFSTLEIQRTEQGDSAMYLCASSARLAENNEQFFGPGTRLTVL.